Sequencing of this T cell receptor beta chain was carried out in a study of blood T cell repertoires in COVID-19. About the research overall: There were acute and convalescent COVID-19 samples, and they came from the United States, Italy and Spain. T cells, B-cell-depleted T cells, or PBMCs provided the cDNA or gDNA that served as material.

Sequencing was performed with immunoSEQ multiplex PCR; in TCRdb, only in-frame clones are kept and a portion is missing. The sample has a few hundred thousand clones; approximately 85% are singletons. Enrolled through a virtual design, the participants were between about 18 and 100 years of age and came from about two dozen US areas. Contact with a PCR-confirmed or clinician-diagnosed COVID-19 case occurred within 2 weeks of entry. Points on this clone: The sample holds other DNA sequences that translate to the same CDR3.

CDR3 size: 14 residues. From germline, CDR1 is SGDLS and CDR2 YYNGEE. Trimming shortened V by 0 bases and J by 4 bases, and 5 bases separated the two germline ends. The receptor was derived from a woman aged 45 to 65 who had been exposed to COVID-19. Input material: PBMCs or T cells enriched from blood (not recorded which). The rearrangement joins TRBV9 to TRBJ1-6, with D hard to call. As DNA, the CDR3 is TGTGCCAGCAGCGTAGGGCAGTATAATTCACCCCTCCACTTT. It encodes CASSVGQYNSPLHF. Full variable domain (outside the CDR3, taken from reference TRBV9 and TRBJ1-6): DSGVTQTPKHLITATGQRVTLRCSPRSGDLSVYWYQQSLDQGLQFLIQYYNGEERAKGNILERFSAQQFPDLHSELNLSSLELGDSALYFCASSVGQYNSPLHFGNGTRLTVT.